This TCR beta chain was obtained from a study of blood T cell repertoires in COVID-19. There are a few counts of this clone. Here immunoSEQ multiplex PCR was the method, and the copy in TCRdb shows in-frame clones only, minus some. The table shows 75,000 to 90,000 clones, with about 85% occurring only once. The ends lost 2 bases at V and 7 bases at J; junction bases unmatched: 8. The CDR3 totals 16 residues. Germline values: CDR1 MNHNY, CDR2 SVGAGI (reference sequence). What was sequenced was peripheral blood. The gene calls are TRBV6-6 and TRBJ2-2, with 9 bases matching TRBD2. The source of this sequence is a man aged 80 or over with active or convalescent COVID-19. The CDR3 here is CASSYVIAGAVGELFF. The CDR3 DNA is TGTGCCAGCAGTTACGTGATAGCGGGAGCGGTCGGGGAGCTGTTTTTT.